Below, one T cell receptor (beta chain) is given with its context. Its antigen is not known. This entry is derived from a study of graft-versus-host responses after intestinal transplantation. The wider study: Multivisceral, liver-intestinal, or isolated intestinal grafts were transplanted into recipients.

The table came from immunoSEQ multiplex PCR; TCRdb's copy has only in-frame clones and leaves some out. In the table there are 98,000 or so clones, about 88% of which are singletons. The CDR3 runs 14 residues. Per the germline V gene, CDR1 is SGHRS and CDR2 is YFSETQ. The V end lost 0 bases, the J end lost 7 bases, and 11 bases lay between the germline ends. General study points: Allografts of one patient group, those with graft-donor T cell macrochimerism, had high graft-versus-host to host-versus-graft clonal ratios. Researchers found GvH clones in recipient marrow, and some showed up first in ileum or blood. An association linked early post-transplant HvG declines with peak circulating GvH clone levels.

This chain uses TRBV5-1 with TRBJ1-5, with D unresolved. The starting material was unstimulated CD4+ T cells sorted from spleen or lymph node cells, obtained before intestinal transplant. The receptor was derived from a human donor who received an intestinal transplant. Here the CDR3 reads CASSLAGPDQPQHF. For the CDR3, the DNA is TGCGCCAGCAGCTTGGCCGGGCCGGACCAGCCCCAGCATTTT.